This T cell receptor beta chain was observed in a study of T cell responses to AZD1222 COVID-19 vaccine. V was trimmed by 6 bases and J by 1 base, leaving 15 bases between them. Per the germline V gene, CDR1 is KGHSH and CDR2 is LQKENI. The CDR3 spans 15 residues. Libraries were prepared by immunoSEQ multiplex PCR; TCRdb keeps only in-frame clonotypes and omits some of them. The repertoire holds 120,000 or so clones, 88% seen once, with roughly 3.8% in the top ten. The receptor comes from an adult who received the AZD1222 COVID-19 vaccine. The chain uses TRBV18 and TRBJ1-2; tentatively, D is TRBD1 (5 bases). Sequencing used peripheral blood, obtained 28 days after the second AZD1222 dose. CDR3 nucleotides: TGTGCCAGCTCTACCACGGGGGGAATTAACTATGGCTACACCTTC. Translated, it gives CASSTTGGINYGYTF.